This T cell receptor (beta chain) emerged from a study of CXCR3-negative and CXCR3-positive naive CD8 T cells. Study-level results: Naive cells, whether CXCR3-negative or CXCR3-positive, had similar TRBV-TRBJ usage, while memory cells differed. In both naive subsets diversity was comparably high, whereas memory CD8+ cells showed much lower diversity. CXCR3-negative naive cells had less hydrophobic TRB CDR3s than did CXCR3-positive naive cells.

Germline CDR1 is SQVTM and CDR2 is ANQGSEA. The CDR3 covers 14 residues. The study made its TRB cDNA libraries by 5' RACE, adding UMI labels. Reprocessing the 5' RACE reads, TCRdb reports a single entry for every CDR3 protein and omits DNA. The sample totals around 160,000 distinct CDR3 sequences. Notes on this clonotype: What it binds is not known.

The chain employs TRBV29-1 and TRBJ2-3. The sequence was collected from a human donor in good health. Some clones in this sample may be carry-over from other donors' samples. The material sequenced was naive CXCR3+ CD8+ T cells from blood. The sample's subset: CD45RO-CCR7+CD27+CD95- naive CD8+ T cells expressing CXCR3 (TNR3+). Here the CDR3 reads CSVVATPSTDTQYF.